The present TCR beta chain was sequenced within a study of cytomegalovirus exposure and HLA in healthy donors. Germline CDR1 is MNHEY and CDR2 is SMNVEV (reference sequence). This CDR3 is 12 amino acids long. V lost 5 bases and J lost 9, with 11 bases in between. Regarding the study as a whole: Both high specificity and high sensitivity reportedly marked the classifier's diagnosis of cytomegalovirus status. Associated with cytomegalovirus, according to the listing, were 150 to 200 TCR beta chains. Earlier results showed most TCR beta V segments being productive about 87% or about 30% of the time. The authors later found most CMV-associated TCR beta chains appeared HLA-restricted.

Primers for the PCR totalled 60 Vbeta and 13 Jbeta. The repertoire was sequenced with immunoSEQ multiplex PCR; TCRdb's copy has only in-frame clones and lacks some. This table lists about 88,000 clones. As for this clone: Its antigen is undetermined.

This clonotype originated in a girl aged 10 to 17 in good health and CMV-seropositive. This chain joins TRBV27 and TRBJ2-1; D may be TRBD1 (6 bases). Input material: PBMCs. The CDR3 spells CASSPRGGEQFF. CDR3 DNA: TGTGCCAGCAGTCCCAGGGGTGGTGAGCAGTTCTTC.